This is a list of T cell receptor beta chains from one sample in a study of cytomegalovirus exposure and HLA in healthy donors. Method: immunoSEQ multiplex PCR; TCRdb's copy keeps in-frame clones and lacks some. The sample holds 30,000 to 35,000 clones, roughly 67% seen once. The sequencing input was PBMCs. Source of these receptors: a man in his forties or fifties in good health and CMV-seropositive. CDR3s include the opening cysteine and the closing phenylalanine or tryptophan. D genes are given only for firm matches. For some rows the clone size is stated as once, few or many, or as a class when expanded; others skip it.

TRBV2	TRBD2	TRBJ2-1	NA	CASRKTGLAYNEQFF	TGTGCCAGCAGGAAAACTGGACTAGCCTACAATGAGCAGTTCTTC
TRBV27	TRBD1	TRBJ1-2	NA	CASSPDRGHGYTF	TGTGCCAGCAGTCCCGACAGGGGACATGGCTACACCTTC
TRBV5-1	TRBD1	TRBJ1-1	NA	CASSLISGGGTEAFF	TGCGCCAGCAGCTTGATCTCAGGGGGCGGAACTGAAGCTTTCTTT
TRBV29-1	NA	TRBJ2-5	NA	CSVLQGRGYQETQYF	TGCAGCGTTTTGCAGGGTAGGGGGTACCAAGAGACCCAGTACTTC
TRBV6-1	NA	TRBJ1-1	NA	CASSEWELPMNTEAFF	TGTGCCAGCAGTGAATGGGAGCTACCTATGAACACTGAAGCTTTCTTT
TRBV11-2	NA	TRBJ2-6	NA	CASAAGWDSGANVLTF	TGTGCCAGCGCCGCAGGGTGGGACTCTGGGGCCAACGTCCTGACTTTC
TRBV28	NA	TRBJ2-3	few	CASSLAAGPDTQYF	TGTGCCAGCAGTTTAGCCGCAGGGCCAGATACGCAGTATTTT
TRBV14	TRBD1	TRBJ2-5	NA	CASSLQGTASGQYF	TGTGCCAGCAGCCTGCAAGGGACAGCGAGCGGCCAGTACTTC
TRBV28	NA	TRBJ1-6	once	CASTQTRSPLHF	TGTGCCAGCACCCAGACGCGGTCACCCCTCCACTTT
TRBV5-4	NA	TRBJ2-7	NA	CASSVGAGDSSYEQYF	TGTGCCAGCAGCGTGGGGGCGGGGGACTCCTCCTACGAGCAGTACTTC
TRBV6-5	NA	TRBJ1-5	NA	CASSYDGGSNQPQHF	TGTGCCAGCAGTTACGACGGGGGTAGCAATCAGCCCCAGCATTTT
TRBV28	TRBD1	TRBJ2-7	NA	CASTTIGQGLYEQCF	TGTGCCAGCACCACGATCGGACAGGGTCTCTACGAGCAGTGCTTC
TRBV27	NA	TRBJ1-6	NA	CASSLYGAGESPLHF	TGTGCCAGCAGTTTATACGGAGCGGGGGAGTCACCCCTCCACTTT
TRBV5-1	NA	TRBJ1-1	NA	CASSQPGLTNTEAFF	TGCGCCAGCAGCCAACCGGGACTTACGAACACTGAAGCTTTCTTT
TRBV30	NA	TRBJ2-4	NA	CAGGGKNIQYF	TGTGCCGGGGGCGGCAAAAACATTCAGTACTTC
TRBV6-5	TRBD1	TRBJ2-5	NA	CASRKDRGETQYF	TGTGCCAGCAGAAAGGACAGGGGAGAGACCCAGTACTTC